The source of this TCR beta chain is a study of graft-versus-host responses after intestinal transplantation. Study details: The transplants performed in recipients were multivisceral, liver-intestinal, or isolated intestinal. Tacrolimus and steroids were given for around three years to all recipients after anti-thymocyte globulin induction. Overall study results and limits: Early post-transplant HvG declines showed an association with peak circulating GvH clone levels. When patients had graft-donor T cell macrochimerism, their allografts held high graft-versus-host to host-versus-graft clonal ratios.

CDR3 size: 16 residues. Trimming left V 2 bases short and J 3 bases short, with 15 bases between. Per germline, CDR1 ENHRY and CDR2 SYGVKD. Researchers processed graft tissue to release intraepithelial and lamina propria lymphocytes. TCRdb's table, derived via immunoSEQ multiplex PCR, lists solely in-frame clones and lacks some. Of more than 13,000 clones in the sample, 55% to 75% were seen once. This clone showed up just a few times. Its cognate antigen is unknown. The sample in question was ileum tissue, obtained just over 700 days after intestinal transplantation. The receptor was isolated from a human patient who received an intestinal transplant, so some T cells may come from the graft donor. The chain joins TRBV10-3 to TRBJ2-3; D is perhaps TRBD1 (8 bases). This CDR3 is CAISEIDRGLTDTQYF. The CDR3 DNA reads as TGTGCCATCAGTGAGATTGACAGGGGACTAACAGATACGCAGTATTTT.